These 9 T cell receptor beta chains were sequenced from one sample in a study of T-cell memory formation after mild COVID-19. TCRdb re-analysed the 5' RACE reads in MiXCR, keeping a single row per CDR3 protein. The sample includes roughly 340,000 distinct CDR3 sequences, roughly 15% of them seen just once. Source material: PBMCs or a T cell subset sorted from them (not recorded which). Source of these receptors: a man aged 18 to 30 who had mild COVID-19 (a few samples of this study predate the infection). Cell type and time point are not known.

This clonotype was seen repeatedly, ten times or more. For the CDR3, the DNA is TGCGCCAGCAGCTTAAGGACGGATTACAATGAGCAGTTCTTC. This codes for CASSLRTDYNEQFF. The chain joins TRBV5-1 to TRBJ2-1; D gene ambiguous. Germline CDR1 and CDR2: SGHRS and YFSETQ. The V and J ends lost 2 bases and 4 bases respectively, with 10 bases between them. This CDR3 contains 14 residues.

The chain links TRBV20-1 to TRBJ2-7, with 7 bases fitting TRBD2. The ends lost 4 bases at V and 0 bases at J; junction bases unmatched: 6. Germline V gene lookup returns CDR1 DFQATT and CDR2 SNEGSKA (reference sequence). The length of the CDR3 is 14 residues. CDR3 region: CSATGGLSSYEQYV. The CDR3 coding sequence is TGCAGTGCTACGGGGGGACTGAGCTCCTACGAGCAGTACGTC.

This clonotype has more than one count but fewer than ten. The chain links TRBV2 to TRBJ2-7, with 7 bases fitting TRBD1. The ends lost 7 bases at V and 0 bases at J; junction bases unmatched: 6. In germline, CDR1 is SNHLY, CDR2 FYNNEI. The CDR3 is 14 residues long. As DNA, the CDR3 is TGTGCCAGCAACCAGGACAGGAACTCCTACGAGCAGTACTTC. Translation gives CASNQDRNSYEQYF.

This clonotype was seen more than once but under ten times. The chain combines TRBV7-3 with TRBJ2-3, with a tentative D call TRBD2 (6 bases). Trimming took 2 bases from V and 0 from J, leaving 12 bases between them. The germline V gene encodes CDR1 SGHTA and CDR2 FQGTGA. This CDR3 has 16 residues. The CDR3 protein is CASSLGGSGSTDTQYF. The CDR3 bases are TGTGCCAGCAGCTTAGGGGGTAGCGGCAGCACAGATACGCAGTATTTT.

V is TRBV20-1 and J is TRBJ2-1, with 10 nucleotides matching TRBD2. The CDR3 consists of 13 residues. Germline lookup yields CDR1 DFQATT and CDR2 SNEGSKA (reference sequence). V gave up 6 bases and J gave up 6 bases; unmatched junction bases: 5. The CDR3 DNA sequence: TGCAGTGCGAGCGGGAGGGCTCTCAATGAGCAGTTCTTC. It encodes CSASGRALNEQFF.

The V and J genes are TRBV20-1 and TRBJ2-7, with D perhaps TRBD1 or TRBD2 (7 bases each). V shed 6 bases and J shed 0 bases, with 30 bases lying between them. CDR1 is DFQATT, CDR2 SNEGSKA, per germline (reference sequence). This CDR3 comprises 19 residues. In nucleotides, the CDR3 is TGCAGTGCGGGGGGGACCCTCCTTCGGGACAGTCTATTCTCCTACGAGCAGTACGTC. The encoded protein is CSAGGTLLRDSLFSYEQYV.

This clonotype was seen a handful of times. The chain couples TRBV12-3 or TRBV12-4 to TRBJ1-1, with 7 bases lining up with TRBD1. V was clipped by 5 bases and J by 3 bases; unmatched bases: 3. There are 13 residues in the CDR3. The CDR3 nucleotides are TGTGCCAGCAGTGGGGACAGATACACTGAAGCTTTCTTT. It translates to CASSGDRYTEAFF.

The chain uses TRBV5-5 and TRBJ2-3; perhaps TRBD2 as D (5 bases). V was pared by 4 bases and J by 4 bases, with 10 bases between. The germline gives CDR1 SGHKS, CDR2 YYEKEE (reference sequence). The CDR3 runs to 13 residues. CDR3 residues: CASSRGLADTQYF. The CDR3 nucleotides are TGTGCCAGCAGCCGAGGGTTGGCAGATACGCAGTATTTT.

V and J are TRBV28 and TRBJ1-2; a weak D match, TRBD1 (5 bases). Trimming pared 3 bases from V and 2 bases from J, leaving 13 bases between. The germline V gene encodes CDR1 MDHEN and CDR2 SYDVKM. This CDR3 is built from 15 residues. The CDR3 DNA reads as TGTGCCAGCAGTTTCCTGGGGCCGGGAAACTATGGCTACACCTTC. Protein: CASSFLGPGNYGYTF.